This TCR beta chain was documented in a study of T-cell reconstitution after alpha-beta-depleted transplantation in children. This clonotype has more than one count but fewer than ten. Researchers prepared the TCRbeta library using unique molecular identifiers, the study reports. One entry per CDR3 protein results from TCRdb running MiXCR on the PCR reads. The data show around 530,000 distinct CDR3 sequences, approximately 29% seen once. The CDR3 length is 12 residues. Trimming took off 4 bases at V and 5 bases at J, with 8 bases between the two ends. Germline CDR1 SGHTA, CDR2 FQGNSA. The sample was PBMCs from the stem cell graft donor, taken from the stem cell graft. The clonotype comes from a human donor who donated a stem cell graft to a child with aplastic anemia. V gene TRBV7-2 combines with J gene TRBJ1-1; D not certain. This CDR3 is CASSSDGTEAFF. CDR3 sequence (DNA): TGTGCCAGCAGCTCCGACGGGACTGAAGCTTTCTTT.